The clone carrying this T cell receptor (beta chain) was found a few times. This sample stems from a study of T-cell memory formation after mild COVID-19. The CDR3 runs 15 residues. The ends were cut back, 6 bases at V and 7 bases at J, with 18 bases in the middle. CDR1 is MGHDK and CDR2 is SYGVNS in the germline V gene. TCRdb recomputed calls from the 5' RACE reads with MiXCR, one row per CDR3 protein. In the table there are more than 350,000 distinct CDR3 sequences, 15% to 20% of which are singletons. Material: PBMCs or a T cell subset sorted from them (not recorded which). The chain carries TRBV25-1 and TRBJ2-2; the D is unclear. This TCR was sampled from a man aged 18 to 29 who had mild COVID-19 (a few samples of this study predate the infection). Cell type and time point are not known. The CDR3 protein is CASSDSLWRIGELFF. The CDR3 nucleotides are TGTGCCAGCAGCGATTCTCTTTGGCGGATCGGGGAGCTGTTTTTT.